Below are 4 T cell receptor beta chains sequenced from a single sample in a study of blood T cell repertoires in COVID-19. Assay: immunoSEQ multiplex PCR; the TCRdb copy retains only in-frame clones and omits some. Of about 200,000 clones listed, roughly four fifths were seen once; the top ten hold about 2.3%. Sequenced input: peripheral blood. Receptors were obtained from a middle-aged woman with active or convalescent COVID-19.

The rearrangement joins TRBV24-1 to TRBJ2-1; D call uncertain. V lost 5 bases, J lost 5 bases, and 9 bases lay in between. This CDR3 spans 13 amino acids. Germline V gene sequence: CDR1 KGHDR, CDR2 SFDVKD. CDR3 DNA sequence: TGTGCCACCAGTGGAGGAAACAACAATGAGCAGTTCTTC. It specifies CATSGGNNNEQFF.

The V call is TRBV6-4, the J call TRBJ1-4, with D uncertain. Germline loops: CDR1 MRHNA, CDR2 SNTAGT. The germline V and J ends were trimmed by 5 bases and 4 bases, with 14 bases remaining between them. The CDR3 has 15 residues. The CDR3 protein is CASSRRADLNEKLFF. CDR3 nucleotide sequence: TGTGCCAGCAGTCGGAGGGCAGACCTTAATGAAAAACTGTTTTTT.

The rearrangement joins TRBV7-9 to TRBJ2-1, with TRBD2 as a possible D gene (6 bases). The CDR3 extends over 16 amino acids. Trimming removed 2 bases from V and 8 bases from J, with 19 bases in between. Germline loops: CDR1 SEHNR, CDR2 FQNEAQ (reference sequence). The CDR3 nucleotides read TGTGCCAGCAGCTTAAGGGTTGAAAGGGACTTGGATGAGCAGTTCTTC. Its translation: CASSLRVERDLDEQFF.

The chain carries TRBV9 and TRBJ1-6; D perhaps matches TRBD1 (5 bases). The germline V gene encodes CDR1 SGDLS and CDR2 YYNGEE. Trimming removed 3 bases from V and 7 bases from J, with 20 bases in between. The CDR3 loop spans 17 amino acids. DNA for the CDR3: TGTGCCAGCAGCGCCGAACCGGGCAGGGTACAAAATTCACCCCTCCACTTT. Protein product: CASSAEPGRVQNSPLHF.